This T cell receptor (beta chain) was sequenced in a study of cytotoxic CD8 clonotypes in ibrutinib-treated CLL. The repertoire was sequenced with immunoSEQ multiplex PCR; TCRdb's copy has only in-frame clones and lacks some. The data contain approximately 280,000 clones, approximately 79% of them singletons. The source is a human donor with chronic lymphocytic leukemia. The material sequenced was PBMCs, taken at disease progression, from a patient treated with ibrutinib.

In nucleotides, the CDR3 is TGTGCCAGCAGTTACTCATTTGGCAGCAATCAGCCCCAGCATTTT. Its translation: CASSYSFGSNQPQHF. This chain links TRBV6-5 with TRBJ1-5; D is undetermined. Germline CDR1 and CDR2: MNHEY and SVGAGI. Between the trimmed V and J ends, which lost 0 bases and 1 base, there was a span of 7 bases. This CDR3 is built from 15 residues.